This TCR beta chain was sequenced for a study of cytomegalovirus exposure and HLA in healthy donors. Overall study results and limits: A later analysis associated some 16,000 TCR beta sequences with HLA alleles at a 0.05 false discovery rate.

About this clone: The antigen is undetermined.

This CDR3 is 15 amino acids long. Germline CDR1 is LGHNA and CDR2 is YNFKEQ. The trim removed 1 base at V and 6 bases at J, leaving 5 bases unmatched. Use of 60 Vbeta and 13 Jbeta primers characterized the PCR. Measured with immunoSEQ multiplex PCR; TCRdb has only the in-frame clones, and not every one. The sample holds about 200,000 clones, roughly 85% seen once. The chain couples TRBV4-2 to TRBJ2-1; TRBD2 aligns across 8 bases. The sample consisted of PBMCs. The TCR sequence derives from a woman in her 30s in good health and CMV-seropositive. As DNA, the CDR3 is TGTGCCAGCAGCCAAGTTACGGGGGGGTCCAATGAGCAGTTCTTC. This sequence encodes CASSQVTGGSNEQFF.